The clone carrying this T cell receptor beta chain was counted many times. Between the trimmed V and J ends, which lost 5 bases and 6 bases, there was a span of 11 bases. Looked up from germline, CDR1 is SGHTA and CDR2 is FQGNSA. The CDR3 contains 13 residues. MiXCR was run by TCRdb on the 5' RACE reads, yielding one entry per CDR3 protein. The sample lists about 53,000 distinct CDR3 sequences, roughly 14% occurring once. This entry belongs to a study of T cells of healthy individuals. The receptor was isolated from a human donor in good health. This chain connects TRBV7-2 to TRBJ2-1; D remains unclear. CDR3 sequence reads: CASSPHMGNEQFF. The CDR3 nucleotides are TGTGCCAGCAGCCCCCATATGGGCAATGAGCAGTTCTTC.